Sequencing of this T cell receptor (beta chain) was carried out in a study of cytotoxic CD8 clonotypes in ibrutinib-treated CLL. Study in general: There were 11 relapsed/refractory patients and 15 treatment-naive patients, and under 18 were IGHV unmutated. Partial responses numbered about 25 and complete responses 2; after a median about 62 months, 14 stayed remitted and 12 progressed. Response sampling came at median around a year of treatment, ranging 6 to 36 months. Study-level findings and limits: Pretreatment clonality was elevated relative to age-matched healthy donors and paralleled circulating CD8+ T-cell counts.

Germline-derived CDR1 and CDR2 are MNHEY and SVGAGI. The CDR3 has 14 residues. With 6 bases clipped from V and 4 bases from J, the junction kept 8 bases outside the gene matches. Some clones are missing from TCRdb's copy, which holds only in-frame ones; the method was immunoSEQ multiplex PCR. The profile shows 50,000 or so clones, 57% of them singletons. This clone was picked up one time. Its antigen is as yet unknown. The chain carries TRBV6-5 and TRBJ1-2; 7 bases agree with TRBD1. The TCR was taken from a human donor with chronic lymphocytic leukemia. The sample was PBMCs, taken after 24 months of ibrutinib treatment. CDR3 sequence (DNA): TGTGCCAGCAGCCCGACAGGGATTCTCTATGGCTACACCTTC. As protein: CASSPTGILYGYTF.